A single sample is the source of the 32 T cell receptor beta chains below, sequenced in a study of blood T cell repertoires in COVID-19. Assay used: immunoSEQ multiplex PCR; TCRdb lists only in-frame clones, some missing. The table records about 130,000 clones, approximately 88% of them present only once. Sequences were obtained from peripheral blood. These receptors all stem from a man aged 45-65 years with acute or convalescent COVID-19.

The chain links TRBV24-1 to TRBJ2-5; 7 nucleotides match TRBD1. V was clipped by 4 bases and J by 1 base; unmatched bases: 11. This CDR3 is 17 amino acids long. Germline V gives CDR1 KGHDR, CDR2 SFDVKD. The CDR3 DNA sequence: TGTGCCACCAGTGAGCCCAAGGGACAGAACCGCCAAGAGACCCAGTACTTC. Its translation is CATSEPKGQNRQETQYF.

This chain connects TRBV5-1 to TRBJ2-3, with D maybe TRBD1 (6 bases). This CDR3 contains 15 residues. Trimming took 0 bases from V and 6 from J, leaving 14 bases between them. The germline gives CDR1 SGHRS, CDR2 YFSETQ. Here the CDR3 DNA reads TGCGCCAGCAGCTTGGCTCAGGGGCCAGGGGATACGCAGTATTTT. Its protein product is CASSLAQGPGDTQYF.

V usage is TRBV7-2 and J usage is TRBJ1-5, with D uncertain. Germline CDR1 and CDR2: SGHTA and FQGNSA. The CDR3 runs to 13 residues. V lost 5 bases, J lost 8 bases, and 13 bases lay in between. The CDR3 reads CASSRSYAEPQHF. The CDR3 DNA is TGTGCCAGCAGCCGCTCTTACGCGGAGCCCCAGCATTTT.

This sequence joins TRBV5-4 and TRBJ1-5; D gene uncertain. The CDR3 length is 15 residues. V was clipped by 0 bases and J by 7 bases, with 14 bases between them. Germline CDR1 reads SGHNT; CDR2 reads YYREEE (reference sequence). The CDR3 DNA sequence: TGTGCCAGCAGCTTGGATCTGGGCAGGAACCAGCCCCAGCATTTT. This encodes CASSLDLGRNQPQHF.

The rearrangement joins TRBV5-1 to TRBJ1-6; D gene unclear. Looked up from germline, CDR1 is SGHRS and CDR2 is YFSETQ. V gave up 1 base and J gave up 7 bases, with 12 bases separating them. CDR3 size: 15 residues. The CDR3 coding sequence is TGCGCCAGCAGCTTGCTTGCGGGGTCGAATTCACCCCTCCACTTT. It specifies CASSLLAGSNSPLHF.

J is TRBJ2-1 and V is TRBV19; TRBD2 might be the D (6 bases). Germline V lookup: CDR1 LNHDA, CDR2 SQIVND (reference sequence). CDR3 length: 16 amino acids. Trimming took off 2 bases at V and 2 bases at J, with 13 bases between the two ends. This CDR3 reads CASSINTGATYNEQFF. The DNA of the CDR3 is TGTGCCAGTAGTATAAACACGGGAGCCACCTACAATGAGCAGTTCTTC.

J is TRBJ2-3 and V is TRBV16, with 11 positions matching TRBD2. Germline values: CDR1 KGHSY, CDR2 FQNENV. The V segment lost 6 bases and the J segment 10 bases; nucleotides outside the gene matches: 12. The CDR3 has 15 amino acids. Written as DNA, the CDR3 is TGTGCCAGCAGTCAAACTAGCGGGGGCCCTACGCCGCAGTATTTT. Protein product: CASSQTSGGPTPQYF.

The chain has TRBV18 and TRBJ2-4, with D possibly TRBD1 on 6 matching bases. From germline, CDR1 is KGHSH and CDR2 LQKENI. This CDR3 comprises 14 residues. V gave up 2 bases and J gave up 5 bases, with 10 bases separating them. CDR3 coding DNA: TGTGCCAGCTCACCAGACAGGAGGCAAAACATTCAGTACTTC. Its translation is CASSPDRRQNIQYF.

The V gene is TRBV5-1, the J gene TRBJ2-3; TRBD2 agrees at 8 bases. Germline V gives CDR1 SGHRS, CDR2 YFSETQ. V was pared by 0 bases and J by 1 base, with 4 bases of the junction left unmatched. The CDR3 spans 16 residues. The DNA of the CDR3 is TGCGCCAGCAGCTTGGAACCAGCGGGGGGCACAGATACGCAGTATTTT. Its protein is CASSLEPAGGTDTQYF.

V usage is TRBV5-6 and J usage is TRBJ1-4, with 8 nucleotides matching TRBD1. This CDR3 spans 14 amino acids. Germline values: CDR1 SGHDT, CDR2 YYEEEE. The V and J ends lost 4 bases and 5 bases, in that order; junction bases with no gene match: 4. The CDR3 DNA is TGTGCCAGCAGCCAGGGGGCGGGAAATGAAAAACTGTTTTTT. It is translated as CASSQGAGNEKLFF.

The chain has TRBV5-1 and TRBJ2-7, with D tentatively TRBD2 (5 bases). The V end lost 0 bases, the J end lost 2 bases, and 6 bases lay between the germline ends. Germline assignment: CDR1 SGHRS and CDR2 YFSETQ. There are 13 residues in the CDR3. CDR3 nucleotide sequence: TGCGCCAGCAGCTTGGAGAGGGCCTACGAGCAGTACTTC. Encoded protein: CASSLERAYEQYF.

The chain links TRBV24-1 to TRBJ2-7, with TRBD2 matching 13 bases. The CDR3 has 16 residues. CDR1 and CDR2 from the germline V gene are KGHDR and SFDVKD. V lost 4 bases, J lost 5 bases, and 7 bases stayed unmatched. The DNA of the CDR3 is TGTGCCACCAGTGACCCTCGGACTAGCGGGAGAAACGAGCAGTACTTC. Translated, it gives CATSDPRTSGRNEQYF.

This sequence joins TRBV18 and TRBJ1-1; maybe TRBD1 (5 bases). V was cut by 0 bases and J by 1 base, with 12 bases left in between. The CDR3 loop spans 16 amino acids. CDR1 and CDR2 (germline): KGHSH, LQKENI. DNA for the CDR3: TGTGCCAGCTCACCACCCAATCCGACAGAGAACACTGAAGCTTTCTTT. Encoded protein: CASSPPNPTENTEAFF.

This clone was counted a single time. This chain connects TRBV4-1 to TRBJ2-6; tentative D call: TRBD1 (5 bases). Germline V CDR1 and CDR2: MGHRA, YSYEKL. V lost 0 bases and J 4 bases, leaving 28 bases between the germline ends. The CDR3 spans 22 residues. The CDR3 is CASSQESGWWGQGSSGANVLTF. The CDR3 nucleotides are TGCGCCAGCAGCCAAGAGAGTGGGTGGTGGGGTCAGGGTTCGTCAGGGGCCAACGTCCTGACTTTC.

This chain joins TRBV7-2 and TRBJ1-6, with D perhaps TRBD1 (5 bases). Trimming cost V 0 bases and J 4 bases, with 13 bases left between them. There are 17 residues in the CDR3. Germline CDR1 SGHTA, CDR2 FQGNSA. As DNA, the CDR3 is TGTGCCAGCAGCTTAGCCCTGGGCAGGGAATATAATTCACCCCTCCACTTT. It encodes CASSLALGREYNSPLHF.

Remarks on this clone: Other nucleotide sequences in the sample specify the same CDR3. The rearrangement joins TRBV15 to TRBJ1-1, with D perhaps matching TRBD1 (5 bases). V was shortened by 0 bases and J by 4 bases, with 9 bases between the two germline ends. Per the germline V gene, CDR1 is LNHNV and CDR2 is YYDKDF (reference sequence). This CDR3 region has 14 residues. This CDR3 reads CATSRDRASTEAFF. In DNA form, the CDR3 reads TGTGCCACCAGCAGAGACAGGGCGAGCACTGAAGCTTTCTTT.

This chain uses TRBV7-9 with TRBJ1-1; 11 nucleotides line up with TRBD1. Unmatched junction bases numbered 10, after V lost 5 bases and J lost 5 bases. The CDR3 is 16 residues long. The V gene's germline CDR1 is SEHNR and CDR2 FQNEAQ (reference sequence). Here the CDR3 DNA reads TGTGCCAGCAGCCCCGGACAGGGGGCAGGATGGACTGAAGCTTTCTTT. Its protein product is CASSPGQGAGWTEAFF. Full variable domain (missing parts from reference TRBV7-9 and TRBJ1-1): DTGVSQNPRHKITKRGQNVTFRCDPISEHNRLYWYRQTLGQGPEFLTYFQNEAQLEKSRLLSDRFSAERPKGSFSTLEIQRTEQGDSAMYLCASSPGQGAGWTEAFFGQGTRLTVV.

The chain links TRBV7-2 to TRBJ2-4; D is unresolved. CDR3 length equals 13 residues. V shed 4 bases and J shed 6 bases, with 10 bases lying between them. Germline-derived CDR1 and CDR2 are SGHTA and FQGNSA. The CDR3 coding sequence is TGTGCCAGCAGCTCCGAAACGGGAAACATTCAGTACTTC. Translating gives CASSSETGNIQYF.

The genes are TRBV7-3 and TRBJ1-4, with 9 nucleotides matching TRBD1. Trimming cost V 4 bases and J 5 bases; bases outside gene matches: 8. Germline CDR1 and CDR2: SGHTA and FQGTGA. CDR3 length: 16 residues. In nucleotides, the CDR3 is TGTGCCAGCAGCTCGGGACAGGGCGGGATCAATGAAAAACTGTTTTTT. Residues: CASSSGQGGINEKLFF.

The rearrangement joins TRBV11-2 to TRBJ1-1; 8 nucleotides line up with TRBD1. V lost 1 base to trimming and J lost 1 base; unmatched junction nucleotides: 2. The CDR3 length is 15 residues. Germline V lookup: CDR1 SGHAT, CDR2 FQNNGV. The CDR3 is CASSLGQGANTEAFF. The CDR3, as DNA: TGTGCCAGCAGCTTAGGGCAGGGGGCGAACACTGAAGCTTTCTTT.

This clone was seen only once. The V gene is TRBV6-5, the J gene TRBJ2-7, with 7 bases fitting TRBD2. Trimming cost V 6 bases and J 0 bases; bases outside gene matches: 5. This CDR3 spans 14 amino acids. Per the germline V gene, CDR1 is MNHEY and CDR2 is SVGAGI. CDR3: CASRPPGGSYEQYF. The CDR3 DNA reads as TGTGCCAGCAGACCTCCGGGAGGCTCCTACGAGCAGTACTTC.

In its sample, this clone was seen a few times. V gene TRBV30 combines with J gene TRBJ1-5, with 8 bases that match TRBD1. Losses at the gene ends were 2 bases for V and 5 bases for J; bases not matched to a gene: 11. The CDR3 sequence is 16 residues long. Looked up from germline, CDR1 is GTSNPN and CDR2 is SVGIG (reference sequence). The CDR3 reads CAWSRFGQGRHQPQHF. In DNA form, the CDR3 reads TGTGCCTGGAGTAGATTCGGACAGGGTCGTCATCAGCCCCAGCATTTT.

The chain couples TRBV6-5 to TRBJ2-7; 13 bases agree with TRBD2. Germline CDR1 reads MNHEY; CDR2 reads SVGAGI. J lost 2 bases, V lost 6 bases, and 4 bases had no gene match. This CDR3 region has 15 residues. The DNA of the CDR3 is TGTGCCAGCAGAGGACTAGCGGGAGTCCCCTACGAGCAGTACTTC. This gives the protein CASRGLAGVPYEQYF.

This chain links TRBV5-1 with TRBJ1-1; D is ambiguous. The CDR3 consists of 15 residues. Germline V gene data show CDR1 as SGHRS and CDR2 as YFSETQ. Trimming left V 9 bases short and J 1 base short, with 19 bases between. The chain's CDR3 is CATRSSGIRNTEAFF. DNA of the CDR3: TGCGCCACCCGAAGTTCCGGGATAAGGAACACTGAAGCTTTCTTT.

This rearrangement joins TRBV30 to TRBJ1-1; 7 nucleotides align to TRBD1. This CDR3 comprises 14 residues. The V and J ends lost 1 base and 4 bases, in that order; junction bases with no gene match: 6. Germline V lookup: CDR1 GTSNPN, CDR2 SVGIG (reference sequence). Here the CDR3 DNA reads TGTGCCTGGAGTGGGTACAGGGGAATCACTGAAGCTTTCTTT. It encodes CAWSGYRGITEAFF. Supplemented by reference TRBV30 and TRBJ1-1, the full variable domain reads SQTIHQWPATLVQPVGSPLSLECTVEGTSNPNLYWYRQAAGRGLQLLFYSVGIGQISSEVPQNLSASRPQDRQFILSSKKLLLSDSGFYLCAWSGYRGITEAFFGQGTRLTVV.

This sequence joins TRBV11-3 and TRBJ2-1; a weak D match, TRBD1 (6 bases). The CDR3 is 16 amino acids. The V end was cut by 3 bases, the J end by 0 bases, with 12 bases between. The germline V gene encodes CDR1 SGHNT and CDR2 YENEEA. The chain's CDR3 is CASSLGHASSYNEQFF. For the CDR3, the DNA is TGTGCCAGCAGCTTGGGACACGCGAGCTCCTACAATGAGCAGTTCTTC. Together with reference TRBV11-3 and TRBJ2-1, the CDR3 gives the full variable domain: EAGVVQSPRYKIIEKKQPVAFWCNPISGHNTLYWYLQNLGQGPELLIRYENEEAVDDSQLPKDRFSAERLKGVDSTLKIQPAELGDSAVYLCASSLGHASSYNEQFFGPGTRLTVL.

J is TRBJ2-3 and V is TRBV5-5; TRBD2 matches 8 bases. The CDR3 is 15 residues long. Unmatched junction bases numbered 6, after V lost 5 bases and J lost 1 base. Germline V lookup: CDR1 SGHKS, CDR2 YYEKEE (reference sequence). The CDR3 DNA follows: TGTGCCAGCAGGACGGGACTAGAAGGCACAGATACGCAGTATTTT. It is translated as CASRTGLEGTDTQYF.

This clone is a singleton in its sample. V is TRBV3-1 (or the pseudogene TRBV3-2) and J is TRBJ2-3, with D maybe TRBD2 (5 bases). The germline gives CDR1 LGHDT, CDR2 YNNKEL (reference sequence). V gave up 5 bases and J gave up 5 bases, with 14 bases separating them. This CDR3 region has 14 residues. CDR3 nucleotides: TGTGCCAGCAGCTCAAGCGGAGGTGGAGATACGCAGTATTTT. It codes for CASSSSGGGDTQYF.

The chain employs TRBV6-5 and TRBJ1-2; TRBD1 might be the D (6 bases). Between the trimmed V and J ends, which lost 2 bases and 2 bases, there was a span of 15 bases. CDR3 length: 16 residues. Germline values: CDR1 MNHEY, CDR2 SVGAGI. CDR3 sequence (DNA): TGTGCCAGCAGTTACGACGGTTTGAGGGGGAACTATGGCTACACCTTC. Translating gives CASSYDGLRGNYGYTF.

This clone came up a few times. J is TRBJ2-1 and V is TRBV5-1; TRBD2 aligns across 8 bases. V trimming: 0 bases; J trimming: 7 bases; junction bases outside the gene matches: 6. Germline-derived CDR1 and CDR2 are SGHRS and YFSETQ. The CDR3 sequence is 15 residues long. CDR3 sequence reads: CASSLDPAGANEQFF. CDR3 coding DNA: TGCGCCAGCAGCTTGGATCCAGCGGGAGCGAATGAGCAGTTCTTC. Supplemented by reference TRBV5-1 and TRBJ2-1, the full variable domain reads KAGVTQTPRYLIKTRGQQVTLSCSPISGHRSVSWYQQTPGQGLQFLFEYFSETQRNKGNFPGRFSGRQFSNSRSEMNVSTLELGDSALYLCASSLDPAGANEQFFGPGTRLTVL.

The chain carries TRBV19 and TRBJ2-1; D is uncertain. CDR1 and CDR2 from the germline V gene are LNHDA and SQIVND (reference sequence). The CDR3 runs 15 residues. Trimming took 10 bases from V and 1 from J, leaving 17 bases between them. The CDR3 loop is CATPWRPQSYNEQFF. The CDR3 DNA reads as TGTGCCACCCCATGGAGACCTCAATCCTACAATGAGCAGTTCTTC.

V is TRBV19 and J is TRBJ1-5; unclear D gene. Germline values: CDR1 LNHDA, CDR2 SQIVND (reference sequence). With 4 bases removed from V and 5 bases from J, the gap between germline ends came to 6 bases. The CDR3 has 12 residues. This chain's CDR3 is CASSNIYQPQHF. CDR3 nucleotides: TGTGCCAGTAGTAATATATATCAGCCCCAGCATTTT.